Listed below are T cell receptor beta chains from one sample, sequenced in a study of T cell changes during pregnancy in multiple sclerosis. Repertoires were generated with immunoSEQ multiplex PCR, while TCRdb's copy carries only in-frame clones and drops some. Here the sample spans some 42,000 clones, about 90% being singletons. Sequencing used CD4+ T cells from peripheral blood mononuclear cells, obtained after pregnancy. All receptors come from a female donor with multiple sclerosis, enrolled in a pregnancy study. The CDR3 runs from the conserved cysteine through the conserved F or W. The D gene is left open where the match is weak. Some rows have no size entry. The others give once, few or many, or a class for an expanded clone.

size,D,J,V,CDR3,DNA
once,.,TRBJ2-2,TRBV10-3,CAISESTLESRGRDTGELFF,TGTGCCATCAGTGAGTCGACTTTGGAATCAAGGGGTCGGGACACCGGGGAGCTGTTTTTT
.,.,TRBJ1-1,TRBV9,CASSAHRVGDTEAFF,TGTGCCAGCAGCGCACACAGGGTGGGGGACACTGAAGCTTTCTTT
.,.,TRBJ2-5,TRBV30,CAWSDRGSQYF,TGTGCCTGGAGTGATCGGGGGTCCCAGTACTTC
once,.,TRBJ2-5,TRBV9,CASSVDWAGPGGTQYF,TGTGCCAGCAGCGTAGATTGGGCGGGACCGGGTGGGACCCAGTACTTC
.,.,TRBJ1-6,TRBV2,CASSPTGRSYNSPLHF,TGTGCCAGCAGCCCGACAGGTAGATCCTATAATTCACCCCTCCACTTT
.,TRBD2,TRBJ2-5,TRBV5-8,CASSLRRTSLLTRTQYF,TGTGCCAGCAGCCTTCGCCGGACTAGTCTTCTAACGAGGACCCAGTACTTC
.,.,TRBJ1-5,TRBV6-1,CASSESGGDQPQHF,TGTGCCAGCAGTGAATCTGGAGGGGACCAGCCCCAGCATTTT
.,TRBD1,TRBJ1-2,TRBV28,CASTSGGKGYTF,TGTGCCAGCACCTCAGGGGGTAAAGGCTACACCTTC
.,TRBD1,TRBJ2-7,TRBV5-1,CASSLGPGQEPYEQYF,TGCGCCAGCAGCTTGGGACCGGGACAGGAACCCTACGAGCAGTACTTC
.,TRBD1,TRBJ1-1,TRBV2,CARDLDRGRDTEAFF,TGTGCCAGGGACCTGGACAGGGGGCGAGACACTGAAGCTTTCTTT
.,.,TRBJ2-7,TRBV27,CASSPRIDSYEQYF,TGTGCCAGCAGCCCCAGAATCGACTCCTACGAGCAGTACTTC
.,.,TRBJ2-7,TRBV6-5,CASSHTYEQYF,TGTGCCAGCAGTCACACCTACGAGCAGTACTTC
.,.,TRBJ2-7,TRBV15,CATSRDSTYEQYF,TGTGCCACCAGCAGAGATTCAACCTACGAGCAGTACTTC
once,.,TRBJ1-1,TRBV19,CASRSIVNTEAFF,TGTGCCAGTAGATCCATTGTGAACACTGAAGCTTTCTTT
.,.,TRBJ2-6,TRBV6-5,CASRNGGAGANVLTF,TGTGCCAGCAGAAACGGGGGTGCTGGGGCCAACGTCCTGACTTTC
.,.,TRBJ1-2,TRBV30,CAWSRGAGDYGYTF,TGTGCCTGGAGTCGGGGGGCAGGAGACTATGGCTACACCTTC
.,.,TRBJ1-6,TRBV7-9,CASSPRPIGVSPLHF,TGTGCCAGCAGCCCCAGGCCAATCGGGGTTTCACCCCTCCACTTT
.,.,TRBJ2-1,TRBV5-5,CASSQGLAVGGLNEQFF,TGTGCCAGCAGCCAAGGACTTGCGGTCGGGGGACTTAATGAGCAGTTCTTC
.,.,TRBJ1-5,TRBV7-8,CASSLIGVRNQPQHF,TGTGCCAGCAGCTTAATCGGAGTAAGGAATCAGCCCCAGCATTTT
.,TRBD1,TRBJ1-5,TRBV6-6,CASGNRGGQPQHF,TGTGCCAGCGGAAACAGGGGAGGACAGCCCCAGCATTTT
.,TRBD1,TRBJ2-3,TRBV5-1,CASSTGQGTDTQYF,TGCGCCAGCAGCACCGGACAGGGTACAGATACGCAGTATTTT
.,.,TRBJ1-5,TRBV10-3,CAIRDSAHNQPQHF,TGTGCCATCAGGGACAGCGCCCACAATCAGCCCCAGCATTTT
.,.,TRBJ2-7,TRBV6-6,CASRDKGYEQYF,TGTGCCAGCAGGGACAAAGGCTACGAGCAGTACTTC
.,.,TRBJ1-5,TRBV5-1,CASSLEDGGNQPQHF,TGCGCCAGCAGCTTGGAAGACGGGGGAAATCAGCCCCAGCATTTT
.,.,TRBJ1-6,TRBV19,CASGTLGDKVRNSPLHF,TGTGCCAGTGGGACATTAGGGGATAAAGTCCGGAATTCACCCCTCCACTTT
.,TRBD1,TRBJ2-7,TRBV19,CASSRLQGQGHYEQYF,TGTGCCAGTAGTAGACTTCAGGGACAGGGGCACTACGAGCAGTACTTC
.,TRBD1,TRBJ1-1,TRBV7-2,CASSPGDRGDTEAFF,TGTGCCAGCAGCCCCGGGGACAGGGGTGATACTGAAGCTTTCTTT
.,TRBD1,TRBJ2-5,TRBV2,CASRTGTGDETQYF,TGTGCCAGCAGAACCGGGACAGGTGACGAGACCCAGTACTTC
.,.,TRBJ2-1,TRBV28,CASRTTPAGSSYNEQFF,TGTGCCAGCAGAACCACCCCGGCAGGTAGCTCCTACAATGAGCAGTTCTTC
.,TRBD1,TRBJ1-6,TRBV5-4,CASSMDRAQSPLHF,TGTGCCAGCTCAATGGACAGGGCTCAGTCACCCCTCCACTTT
once,.,TRBJ1-1,TRBV5-1,CASSQGGGASTEAFF,TGCGCCAGCAGCCAGGGAGGGGGGGCGAGTACTGAAGCTTTCTTT
.,.,TRBJ1-1,TRBV4-1,CASSQVPGGNTEAFF,TGCGCCAGCAGCCAAGTCCCCGGGGGGAACACTGAAGCTTTCTTT
.,TRBD2,TRBJ2-3,TRBV5-1,CASSRPLAGAVDTQYF,TGCGCCAGCAGCCGACCACTAGCGGGGGCGGTAGATACGCAGTATTTT
.,.,TRBJ1-2,TRBV6-5,CASSIFRAGYGYTF,TGTGCCAGCAGTATTTTCAGGGCGGGGTATGGCTACACCTTC
.,.,TRBJ1-1,TRBV4-2,CASSQGPGELEAFF,TGTGCCAGCAGCCAAGGTCCGGGGGAGCTTGAAGCTTTCTTT
.,TRBD1,TRBJ1-2,TRBV28,CASSRGQGAKGYTF,TGTGCCAGCAGTCGCGGACAGGGGGCGAAGGGCTACACCTTC
.,.,TRBJ1-5,TRBV2,CASSEARTNQPQHF,TGTGCCAGCAGTGAAGCGCGTACGAATCAGCCCCAGCATTTT
.,.,TRBJ2-7,TRBV29-1,CSVQGFPDEQYF,TGCAGCGTACAGGGTTTCCCCGACGAGCAGTACTTC
.,.,TRBJ2-1,TRBV7-2,CASSSRQDRNEQFF,TGTGCCAGCAGCTCACGACAGGACCGCAATGAGCAGTTCTTC
once,.,TRBJ2-1,TRBV9,CASSPRVSYNEQFF,TGTGCCAGCAGCCCCAGGGTTAGCTACAATGAGCAGTTCTTC
.,.,TRBJ1-2,TRBV5-1,CASSLEGPADGYTF,TGCGCCAGCAGCTTGGAAGGGCCAGCGGATGGCTACACCTTC
once,.,TRBJ2-2,TRBV19,CASSIWQGALHAGELFF,TGTGCCAGTAGTATTTGGCAGGGCGCCTTACACGCCGGGGAGCTGTTTTTT
.,.,TRBJ1-3,TRBV10-3,CAITAGHSGNTIYF,TGTGCCATCACGGCGGGCCACTCTGGAAACACCATATATTTT
.,TRBD2,TRBJ2-2,TRBV5-1,CASSPGLAGGLTGELFF,TGCGCCAGCAGCCCGGGACTAGCGGGGGGGCTCACCGGGGAGCTGTTTTTT
.,.,TRBJ2-1,TRBV9,CASSVLGGHNNEQFF,TGTGCCAGCAGTGTCCTGGGGGGGCATAACAATGAGCAGTTCTTC
.,.,TRBJ2-1,TRBV18,CASSPPGGVYNEQFF,TGTGCCAGCTCACCACCGGGCGGGGTGTACAATGAGCAGTTCTTC
once,TRBD1,TRBJ1-6,TRBV27,CASSLRTGSYNSPLHF,TGTGCCAGCAGTTTAAGGACAGGGTCCTATAATTCACCCCTCCACTTT
.,.,TRBJ1-1,TRBV18,CASSPQAGGAMNTEAFF,TGTGCCAGCTCACCGCAGGCAGGTGGCGCTATGAACACTGAAGCTTTCTTT
.,.,TRBJ2-7,TRBV18,CASSPVRLIGVYEQYF,TGTGCCAGCTCACCTGTACGGCTCATCGGGGTCTACGAGCAGTACTTC
.,TRBD1,TRBJ2-4,TRBV28,CASGTGDTVRKNIQYF,TGTGCCAGCGGGACAGGGGACACGGTCCGTAAAAACATTCAGTACTTC
.,.,TRBJ1-6,TRBV5-1,CASSYLRAGNNSPLHF,TGCGCCAGCAGCTACCTCAGGGCCGGAAATAATTCACCCCTCCACTTT
.,TRBD1,TRBJ1-1,TRBV10-3,CAIGPDRDETEAFF,TGTGCCATTGGGCCGGACAGGGATGAAACTGAAGCTTTCTTT
.,.,TRBJ2-1,TRBV5-5,CASSLFLGLGNEQFF,TGTGCCAGCAGCTTGTTCTTGGGGCTGGGCAATGAGCAGTTCTTC
.,.,TRBJ2-3,TRBV28,CASSFPGFETDTQYF,TGTGCCAGCAGTTTCCCGGGATTTGAGACAGATACGCAGTATTTT